Listed here is a single T cell receptor beta chain. Its antigen is unknown. Per-nucleotide qualities are absent, and no much larger clonotype sits a single base away. The CDR3, from cysteine to phenylalanine, totals 11 residues. The read is trimmed to its CDR3 DNA, 33 bases read in frame from base 1. V sheds 5 bases and J sheds 9 bases, leaving 8 bases between their ends. The germline V gene (reference sequence) gives CDR1 as SEHNR and CDR2 as FQNEAQ. From each donor, a single peripheral blood sample of approximately 120 mL on average was drawn into heparinised tubes. A BD FACSAria II and a panel including CD45RO, CCR7, CD25, CD127, CD95 and CD27 were used to sort naive, central memory, regulatory and stem cell-like memory CD4+ T cells. A purity above 98% was achieved for all sorted populations. PBMCs were isolated right away by Lymphoprep density gradient centrifugation and were stained directly, without culture. To minimize batch effects, samples were stained and sorted in pairs, one healthy donor with one patient per experiment.

This record comes from a study of beta chain features in type 1 diabetes (dated by TCRdb to between 2018 and 2020). Regarding the study in general: No differences in mean age, gender distribution, total cell number or subset yield were found between patients and healthy donors. Naive and central memory subsets were obtained from all 30 or so donors, but regulatory and stem cell-like memory subsets were isolated from only 8 patients and roughly eight healthy donors. A total of about 99,000,000 sorted cells were examined across all samples, and RNA yield correlated strongly with the number of cells per subset. The study compared TCRB repertoires of sorted circulating CD4+ T cell subsets between recently diagnosed type 1 diabetes patients and matched healthy donors.

Broader findings and caveats from the paper: Naive, central memory and regulatory TCRB repertoires appeared to be more similar among patients than among healthy donors. Type 1 diabetes patients showed a moderate but significant shortening of TCRB CDR3 length in all four CD4+ subsets. Only small numbers of individuals were included in the HLA sub-analyses, which left unresolved whether HLA type had any influence on TCRB rearrangement. Because cDNA was sequenced instead of genomic DNA, activated cells with high expression could be over-represented, although the groups did not differ in activation or CD3 levels. Patients with type 1 diabetes made fewer insertions and deleted more nucleotides at VDJ recombination sites, implying thymic rearrangement abnormalities. PCR may preferentially amplify shorter templates, but because patient and control samples were amplified and corrected together, any resulting skew would affect both groups equally.

The High Capacity cDNA Reverse Transcription Kit was used to reverse transcribe all of the isolated RNA, meaning that expressed TCRB transcripts were what got sequenced. Deep immunoSEQ sequencing was performed on naive, central memory and regulatory T cell samples, with an average of roughly 4 million total reads per sample. After sorted cells were lysed in RLT buffer, RNA was extracted with DNase-treated RNeasy Micro or Mini kits, with the choice depending on cell number. Each cell subset was processed separately to prevent cross-contamination, with patient and healthy donor samples processed together. The immunoSEQ multiplex PCR was used to amplify TCRB sequences from cDNA, yielding 87-bp fragments that span the CDR3 region. Sequencing of the amplicons was performed on the Illumina HiSeq platform. Concerning the study's data processing: Synthetic template baselines were used to correct PCR bias computationally, reads within Hamming distance 2 were collapsed together, and singletons that could not be merged were discarded. Reads were aligned to IMGT to assign V, D and J genes, CDR3 length, and insertions or deletions at six rearrangement sites. Within each subset, clonotype counts were normalized to sorted cell number, after which true diversity and Gini coefficients were computed with the tcR R package. The overlap coefficient, calculated on TCRB nucleotide sequences, was used to quantify repertoire sharing. As a proxy for the pre-selection repertoire, out-of-frame TCRB sequences from naive cells were analyzed. TCRdb holds this immuneACCESS table with in-frame rearrangements only. Some clones are missing; in checked studies, unresolved V genes explain under half, and the rest has no known cause. The V and J calls and clone size come from that table; D and trimming were worked out from the DNA. Within this sample are a few hundred thousand clones, with around 13% of them counted one time only. About 0.01% of the sample is in the top ten clones.

This chain joins TRBV7-9 to TRBJ2-1; the D gene is possibly TRBD2, with 5 bases matching. The clonotype comes from a woman aged 18-35 years with type 1 diabetes. What was sequenced was naive CD4+ T cells from blood. The sample's cell subset or site label is to be understood as: true naive CD4+ T cells. This receptor carries the CDR3 CASSPEAEQFF. The DNA sequence follows: TGTGCCAGCAGCCCGGAGGCTGAGCAGTTCTTC.